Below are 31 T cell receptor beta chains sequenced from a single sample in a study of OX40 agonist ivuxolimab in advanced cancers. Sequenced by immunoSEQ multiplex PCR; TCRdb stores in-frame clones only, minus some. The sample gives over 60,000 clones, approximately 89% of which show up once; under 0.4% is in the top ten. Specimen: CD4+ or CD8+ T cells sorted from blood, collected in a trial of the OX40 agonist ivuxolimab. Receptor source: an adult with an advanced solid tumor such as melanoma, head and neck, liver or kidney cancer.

CDR3 in amino acids: CASSQRRDRGYYGYTF. The CDR3 DNA follows: TGCGCCAGCAGCCAAAGGAGGGACAGGGGTTACTATGGCTACACCTTC. The chain employs TRBV4-1 and TRBJ1-2, with TRBD1 identical over 10 bases. There are 16 residues in the CDR3. Germline-derived CDR1 and CDR2 are MGHRA and YSYEKL. The junction had 6 bases not matched to a gene; V was cut back by 2 bases and J by 3 bases.

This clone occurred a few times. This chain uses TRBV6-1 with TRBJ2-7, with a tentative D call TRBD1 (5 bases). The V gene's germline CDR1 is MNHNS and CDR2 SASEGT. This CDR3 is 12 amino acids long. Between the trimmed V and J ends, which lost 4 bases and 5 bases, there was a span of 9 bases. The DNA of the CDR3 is TGTGCCAGCAGTGCCAGGGTCCACGAGCAGTACTTC. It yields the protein CASSARVHEQYF.

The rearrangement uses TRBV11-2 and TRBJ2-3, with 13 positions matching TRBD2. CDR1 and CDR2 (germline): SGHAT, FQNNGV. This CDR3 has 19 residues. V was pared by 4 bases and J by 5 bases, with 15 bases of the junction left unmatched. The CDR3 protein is CASSSRTSGGGFSVDTQYF. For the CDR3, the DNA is TGTGCCAGCAGCTCACGGACTAGCGGGGGAGGATTCAGTGTAGATACGCAGTATTTT.

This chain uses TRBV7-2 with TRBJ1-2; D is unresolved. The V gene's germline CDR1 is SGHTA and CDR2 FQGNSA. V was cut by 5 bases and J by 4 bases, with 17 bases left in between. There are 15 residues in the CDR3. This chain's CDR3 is CASSPPRSPSYGYTF. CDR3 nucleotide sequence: TGTGCCAGCAGCCCGCCAAGATCACCAAGCTATGGCTACACCTTC. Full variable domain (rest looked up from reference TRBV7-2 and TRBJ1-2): GAGVSQSPSNKVTEKGKDVELRCDPISGHTALYWYRQSLGQGLEFLIYFQGNSAPDKSGLPSDRFSAERTGGSVSTLTIQRTQQEDSAVYLCASSPPRSPSYGYTFGSGTRLTVV.

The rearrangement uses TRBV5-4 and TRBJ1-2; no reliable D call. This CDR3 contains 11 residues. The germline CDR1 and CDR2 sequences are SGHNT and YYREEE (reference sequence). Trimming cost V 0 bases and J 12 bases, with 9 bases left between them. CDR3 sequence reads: CASSLDLTHTF. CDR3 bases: TGTGCCAGCAGCTTGGACCTTACCCACACCTTC.

This chain's CDR3 is CASSLRGALYNEQFF. The CDR3 DNA reads TGTGCCAGCAGTTTACGGGGGGCACTATACAATGAGCAGTTCTTC. The genes are TRBV28 and TRBJ2-1; tentatively, D is TRBD2 (7 bases). The ends were cut back, 2 bases at V and 4 bases at J, with 12 bases in the middle. Germline values: CDR1 MDHEN, CDR2 SYDVKM. This CDR3 comprises 15 residues.

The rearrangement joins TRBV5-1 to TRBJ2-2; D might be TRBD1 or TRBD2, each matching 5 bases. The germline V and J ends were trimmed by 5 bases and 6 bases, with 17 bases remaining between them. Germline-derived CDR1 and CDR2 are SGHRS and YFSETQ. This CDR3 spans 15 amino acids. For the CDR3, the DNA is TGCGCCAGCAGGTCGTCTCTGGGGGACCCCGGGGAGCTGTTTTTT. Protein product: CASRSSLGDPGELFF.

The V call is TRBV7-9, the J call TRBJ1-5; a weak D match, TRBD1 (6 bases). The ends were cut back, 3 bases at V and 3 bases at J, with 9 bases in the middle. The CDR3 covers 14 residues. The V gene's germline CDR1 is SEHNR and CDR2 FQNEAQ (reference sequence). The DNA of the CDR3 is TGTGCCAGCAGCTTCAGGGGATCCAATCAGCCCCAGCATTTT. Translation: CASSFRGSNQPQHF.

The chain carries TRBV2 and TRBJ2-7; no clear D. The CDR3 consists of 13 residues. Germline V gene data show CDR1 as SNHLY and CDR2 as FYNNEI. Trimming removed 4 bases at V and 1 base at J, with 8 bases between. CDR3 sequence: CASSVESSYEQYF. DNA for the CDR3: TGTGCCAGCAGTGTGGAGAGTTCCTACGAGCAGTACTTC.

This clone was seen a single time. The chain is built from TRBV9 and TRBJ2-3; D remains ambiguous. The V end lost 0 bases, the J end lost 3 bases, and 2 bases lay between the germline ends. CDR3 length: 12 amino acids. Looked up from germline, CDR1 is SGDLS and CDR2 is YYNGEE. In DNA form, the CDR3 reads TGTGCCAGCAGCGTAGTAACAGATACGCAGTATTTT. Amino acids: CASSVVTDTQYF.

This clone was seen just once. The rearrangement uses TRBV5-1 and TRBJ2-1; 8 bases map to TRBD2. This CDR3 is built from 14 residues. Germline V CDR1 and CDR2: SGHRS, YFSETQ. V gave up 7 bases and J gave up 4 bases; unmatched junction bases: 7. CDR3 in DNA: TGCGCCAGCCTTCCTAGCGGGCGATACAATGAGCAGTTCTTC. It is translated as CASLPSGRYNEQFF.

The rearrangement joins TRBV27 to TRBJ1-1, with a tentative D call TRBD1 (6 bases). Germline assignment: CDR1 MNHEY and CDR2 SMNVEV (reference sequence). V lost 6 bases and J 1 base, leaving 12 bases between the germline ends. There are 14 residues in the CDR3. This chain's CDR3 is CASSRRGANTEAFF. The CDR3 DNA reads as TGTGCCAGCAGCCGACGGGGGGCGAACACTGAAGCTTTCTTT.

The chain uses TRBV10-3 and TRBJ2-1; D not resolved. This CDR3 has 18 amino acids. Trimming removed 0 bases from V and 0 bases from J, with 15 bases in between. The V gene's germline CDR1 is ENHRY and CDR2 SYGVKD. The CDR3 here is CAISESIPATSSYNEQFF. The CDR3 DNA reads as TGTGCCATCAGTGAGTCGATTCCGGCCACGAGCTCCTACAATGAGCAGTTCTTC.

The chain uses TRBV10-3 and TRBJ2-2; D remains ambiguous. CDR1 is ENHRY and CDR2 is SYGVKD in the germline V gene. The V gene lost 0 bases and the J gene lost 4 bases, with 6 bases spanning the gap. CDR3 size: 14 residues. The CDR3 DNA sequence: TGTGCCATCAGTGAGTCGGGCCCCACCGGGGAGCTGTTTTTT. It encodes CAISESGPTGELFF.

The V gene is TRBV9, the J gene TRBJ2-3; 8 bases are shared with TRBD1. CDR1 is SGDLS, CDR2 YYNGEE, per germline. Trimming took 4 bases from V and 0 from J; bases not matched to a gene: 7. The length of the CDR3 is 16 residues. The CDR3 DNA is TGTGCCAGCAGCATCGACAGGGGCCAGAGCACAGATACGCAGTATTTT. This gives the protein CASSIDRGQSTDTQYF.

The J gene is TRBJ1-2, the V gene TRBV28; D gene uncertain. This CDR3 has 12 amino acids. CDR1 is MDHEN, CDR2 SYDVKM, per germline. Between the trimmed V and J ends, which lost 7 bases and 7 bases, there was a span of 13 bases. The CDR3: CASKGSGVGYTF. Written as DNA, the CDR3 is TGTGCCAGCAAGGGTTCAGGCGTTGGCTACACCTTC.

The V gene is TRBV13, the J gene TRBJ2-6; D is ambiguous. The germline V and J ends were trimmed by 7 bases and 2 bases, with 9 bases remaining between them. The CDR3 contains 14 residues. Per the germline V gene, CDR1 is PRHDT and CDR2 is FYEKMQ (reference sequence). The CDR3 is CASNDGAGANVLTF. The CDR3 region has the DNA TGTGCCAGCAACGACGGCGCTGGGGCCAACGTCCTGACTTTC.

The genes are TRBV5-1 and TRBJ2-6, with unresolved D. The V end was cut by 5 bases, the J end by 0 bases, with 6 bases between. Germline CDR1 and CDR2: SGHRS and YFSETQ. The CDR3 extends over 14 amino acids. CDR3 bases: TGCGCCAGCAGAGGAGTCTCTGGGGCCAACGTCCTGACTTTC. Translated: CASRGVSGANVLTF.

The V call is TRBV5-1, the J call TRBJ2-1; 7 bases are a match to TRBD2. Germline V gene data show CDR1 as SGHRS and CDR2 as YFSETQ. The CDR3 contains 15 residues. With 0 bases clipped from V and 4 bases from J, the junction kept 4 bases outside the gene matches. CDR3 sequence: CASSLAAGLYNEQFF. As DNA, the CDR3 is TGCGCCAGCAGCTTGGCAGCGGGATTATACAATGAGCAGTTCTTC.

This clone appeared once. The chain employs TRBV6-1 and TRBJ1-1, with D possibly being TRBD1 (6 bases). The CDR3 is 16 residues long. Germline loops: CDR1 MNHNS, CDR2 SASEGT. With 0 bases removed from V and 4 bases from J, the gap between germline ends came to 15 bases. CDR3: CASSEATPGQGTEAFF. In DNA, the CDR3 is TGTGCCAGCAGTGAAGCTACACCGGGACAAGGCACTGAAGCTTTCTTT.

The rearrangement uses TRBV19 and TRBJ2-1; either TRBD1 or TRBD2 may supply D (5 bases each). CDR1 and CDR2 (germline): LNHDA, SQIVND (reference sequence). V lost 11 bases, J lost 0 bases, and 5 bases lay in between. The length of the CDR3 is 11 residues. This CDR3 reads CAGGSYNEQFF. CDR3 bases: TGTGCCGGGGGCTCCTACAATGAGCAGTTCTTC.

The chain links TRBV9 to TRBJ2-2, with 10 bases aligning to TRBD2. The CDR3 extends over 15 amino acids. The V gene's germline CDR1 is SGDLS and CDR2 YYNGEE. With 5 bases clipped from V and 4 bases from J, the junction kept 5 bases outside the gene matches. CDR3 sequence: CASSPGLAFTGELFF. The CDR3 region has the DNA TGTGCCAGCAGTCCGGGACTAGCGTTCACCGGGGAGCTGTTTTTT.

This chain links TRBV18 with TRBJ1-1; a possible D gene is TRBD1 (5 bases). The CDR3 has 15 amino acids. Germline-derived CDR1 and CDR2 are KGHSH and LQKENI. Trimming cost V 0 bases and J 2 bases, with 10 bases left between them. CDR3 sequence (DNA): TGTGCCAGCTCACCACCCGGGGCAACTAACACTGAAGCTTTCTTT. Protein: CASSPPGATNTEAFF.

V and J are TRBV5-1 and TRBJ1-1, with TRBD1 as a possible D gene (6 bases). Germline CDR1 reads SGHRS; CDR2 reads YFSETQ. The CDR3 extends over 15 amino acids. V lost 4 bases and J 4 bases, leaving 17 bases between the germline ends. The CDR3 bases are TGCGCCAGCAGCCCAAATACAGGGTTTAGCACTGAAGCTTTCTTT. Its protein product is CASSPNTGFSTEAFF.

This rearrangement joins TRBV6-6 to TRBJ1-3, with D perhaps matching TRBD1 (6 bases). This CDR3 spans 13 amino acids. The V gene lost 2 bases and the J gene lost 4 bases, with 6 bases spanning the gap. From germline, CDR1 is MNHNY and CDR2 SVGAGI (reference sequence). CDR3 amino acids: CASSYQGGNTIYF. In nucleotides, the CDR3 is TGTGCCAGCAGTTACCAGGGGGGAAACACCATATATTTT.

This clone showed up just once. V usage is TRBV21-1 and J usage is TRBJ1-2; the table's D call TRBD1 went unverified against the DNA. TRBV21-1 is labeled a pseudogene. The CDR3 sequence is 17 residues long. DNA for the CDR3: TGTGCCAGCAGCAAAGAGGTTTGGGCCAGGCCCGACTATGGCTACACCTTC. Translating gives CASSKEVWARPDYGYTF.

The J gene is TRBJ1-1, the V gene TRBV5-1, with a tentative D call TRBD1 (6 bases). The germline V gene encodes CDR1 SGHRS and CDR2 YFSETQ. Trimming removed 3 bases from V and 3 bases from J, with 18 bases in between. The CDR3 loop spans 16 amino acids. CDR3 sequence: CASSWPAGDGDTEAFF. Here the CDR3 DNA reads TGCGCCAGCAGCTGGCCCGCAGGGGATGGGGACACTGAAGCTTTCTTT.

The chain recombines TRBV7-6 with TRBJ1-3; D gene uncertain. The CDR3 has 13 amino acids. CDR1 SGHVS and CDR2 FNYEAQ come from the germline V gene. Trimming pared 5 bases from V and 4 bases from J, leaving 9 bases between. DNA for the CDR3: TGTGCCAGCAGCCCCCTGTCGGGAAACACCATATATTTT. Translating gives CASSPLSGNTIYF.

DNA of the CDR3: TGTGCCAGCTCACGTCCTCAGGGGCGGAACACTGAAGCTTTCTTT. Translating it yields CASSRPQGRNTEAFF. This chain links TRBV18 with TRBJ1-1; TRBD1 might be the D (6 bases). The CDR3 covers 15 residues. Trimming stripped 4 bases from V and 1 base from J, with 13 bases between. Germline values: CDR1 KGHSH, CDR2 LQKENI.

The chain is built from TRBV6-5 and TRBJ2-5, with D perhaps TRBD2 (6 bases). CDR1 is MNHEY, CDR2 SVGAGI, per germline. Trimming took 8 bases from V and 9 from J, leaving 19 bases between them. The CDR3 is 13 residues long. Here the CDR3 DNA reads TGTGCCAGCCGATCCCACGGGGGTGAGGCCCAGTACTTC. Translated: CASRSHGGEAQYF.

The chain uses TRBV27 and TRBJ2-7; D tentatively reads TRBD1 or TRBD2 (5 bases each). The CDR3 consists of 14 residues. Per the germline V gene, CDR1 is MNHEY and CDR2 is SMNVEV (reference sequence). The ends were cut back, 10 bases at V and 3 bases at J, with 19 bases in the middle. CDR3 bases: TGTGCCAACAGAACGTGGGGGACGGGCTACGAGCAGTACTTC. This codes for CANRTWGTGYEQYF.